This is a list of T cell receptor beta chains from one sample in a study of cytomegalovirus exposure and HLA in healthy donors. Only in-frame clones appear in the TCRdb table, and some are missing; sequencing was by immunoSEQ multiplex PCR. The table lists 35,000 to 55,000 clones, more than 85% of them singletons. Material for sequencing was PBMCs. These receptors all come from a woman under 30 in good health and CMV-seronegative. The CDR3 runs from the conserved cysteine through the conserved F or W. D genes are given only for firm matches. Only some rows state a clone size, as once, few, many or a class for expanded clones.

D gene	V gene	J gene	clone size	CDR3 DNA	CDR3 protein
-	TRBV5-6	TRBJ1-6	-	TGTGCCAGCAGCTTGGCCCGGTCGAGACAGGCTAATTCACCCCTCCACTTT	CASSLARSRQANSPLHF
-	TRBV7-9	TRBJ1-5	-	TGTGCCAGCAGCTTAGCTGACAGACCCCAGCATTTT	CASSLADRPQHF
-	TRBV6-1	TRBJ1-3	-	TGTGCCAGCAGTGAAGCCCACGGGACTGGTGGAAACACCATATATTTT	CASSEAHGTGGNTIYF
-	TRBV2	TRBJ2-6	-	TGTGCCAGCAGTGAAATGGCGGGGCAGTCTGGGGCCAACGTCCTGACTTTC	CASSEMAGQSGANVLTF
-	TRBV9	TRBJ1-5	-	TGTGCCAGCAGCGTAGCTCATGGGGGCCTCAATCAGCCCCAGCATTTT	CASSVAHGGLNQPQHF
-	TRBV5-4	TRBJ2-5	-	TGTGCCAGCAGCTTGGCGGAGACCCAGTACTTC	CASSLAETQYF
TRBD2	TRBV29-1	TRBJ2-3	-	TGCAGCGCCTGGGGACTAGCGGGAGGACCTGACGCAGATACGCAGTATTTT	CSAWGLAGGPDADTQYF
TRBD1	TRBV9	TRBJ1-1	-	TGTGCCAGCAACGGGGGACAGCTGAACACTGAAGCTTTCTTT	CASNGGQLNTEAFF
-	TRBV2	TRBJ1-4	-	TGTGCCAGCAGTGAAAGCTCCGGAGCAACTAATGAAAAACTGTTTTTT	CASSESSGATNEKLFF
TRBD1	TRBV10-1	TRBJ1-1	-	TGCGCCAGCAGTGCGGGACAGTCCAACACTGAAGCTTTCTTT	CASSAGQSNTEAFF
TRBD1	TRBV5-1	TRBJ2-7	-	TGCGCCAGCAGGGAGACAGGGTCCCACGAGCAGTACTTC	CASRETGSHEQYF
-	TRBV18	TRBJ1-1	-	TGTGCCAGCTCACCGAGAGACACCCTGGCTGAAGCTTTCTTT	CASSPRDTLAEAFF
TRBD1	TRBV19	TRBJ1-1	-	TGTGCCAGTAGACCTGAGGGACAGGGATCTGAAGCTTTCTTT	CASRPEGQGSEAFF
-	TRBV5-1	TRBJ1-2	-	TGCGCCAGCAGCCTGGACACCAACTATGGCTACACCTTC	CASSLDTNYGYTF
TRBD2	TRBV11-1	TRBJ2-3	-	TGTGCCAGCAGCTTAGCCGCGGGAGGCTTCACAGATACGCAGTATTTT	CASSLAAGGFTDTQYF
-	TRBV4-1	TRBJ1-3	-	TGCGCCAGCAGCCAAGATAAAGGCGCGGGAGGGAACGAAAACACCATATATTTT	CASSQDKGAGGNENTIYF
-	TRBV6-1	TRBJ2-3	-	TGTGCCAGCAGTGACGTGGCTAGCCCACTGTATTTT	CASSDVASPLYF
TRBD2	TRBV19	TRBJ2-7	once	TGTGCCAGTAGCGACGGACTAGCGGGATACTACGAGCAGTACTTC	CASSDGLAGYYEQYF
-	TRBV11-2	TRBJ2-7	-	TGTGCCAGCAGCCCGTTAAATAGGCCTACAGGGAAACCTTACGAGCAGTACTTC	CASSPLNRPTGKPYEQYF
TRBD1	TRBV28	TRBJ1-1	once	TGTGCCAGCAGTTTAGACCGGGACAGGGCCTTGAACACTGAAGCTTTCTTT	CASSLDRDRALNTEAFF
-	TRBV2	TRBJ2-3	-	TGTGCCAGCAGAGAGGGTACAGGGCCAACAGATACGCAGTATTTT	CASREGTGPTDTQYF
TRBD1	TRBV11-2	TRBJ1-1	-	TGTGCCAGCAGCTTACAAGCCGGGACAGGGGCGGGGAACACTGAAGCTTTCTTT	CASSLQAGTGAGNTEAFF
-	TRBV2	TRBJ2-7	few	TGTGCCAGCAGTGCAGACAGGACGCACTACGAGCAGTACTTC	CASSADRTHYEQYF
-	TRBV28	TRBJ2-6	-	TGTGCCAGCAGTTTTGGAACTACTAAGGCCCGCTCTGGGGCCAACGTCCTGACTTTC	CASSFGTTKARSGANVLTF
TRBD1	TRBV29-1	TRBJ2-1	-	TGCAGCGTTGAACCCGGGACAGGGGCCAATGAGCAGTTCTTC	CSVEPGTGANEQFF
-	TRBV1	TRBJ2-7	-	TGCACCAGCAAAGGTAGCGGGGGCTTCTCCTACGAGCAGTACTTC	CTSKGSGGFSYEQYF
TRBD1	TRBV6-1	TRBJ2-7	-	TGTGCCAGCAGAGGACAGGGTAGCTCCTACGAGCAGTACTTC	CASRGQGSSYEQYF
-	TRBV28	TRBJ2-7	-	TGTGCCAGCAGTTATTACAGCGGTTTCTCCTACGAGCAGTACTTC	CASSYYSGFSYEQYF
-	TRBV5-5	TRBJ2-1	-	TGTGCCAGCAGCAGATACGGGGATAGCTCCTACAATGAGCAGTTCTTC	CASSRYGDSSYNEQFF
-	TRBV9	TRBJ2-3	-	TGTGCCAGCAGCGTAAGTCCCTCACAGGATACGCAGTATTTT	CASSVSPSQDTQYF
TRBD1	TRBV5-8	TRBJ1-4	-	TGTGCCAGCAGCCCCGACAGGGGGCGCTTCTTGGCTAATGAAAAACTGTTTTTT	CASSPDRGRFLANEKLFF
TRBD1	TRBV5-6	TRBJ1-2	-	TGTGCCAGCAGCCTACAGGGGGCCGGGGGTGGCTACACCTTC	CASSLQGAGGGYTF
TRBD2	TRBV10-3	TRBJ2-7	-	TGTGCCATCAGTGTAAGACTAGCGGAGGAGGGGTACGAGCAGTACTTC	CAISVRLAEEGYEQYF
TRBD1	TRBV19	TRBJ2-7	-	TGTGCCAGTAGTATGGTCGGGACAGGGTCCTACGAGCAGTACTTC	CASSMVGTGSYEQYF
TRBD1	TRBV4-1	TRBJ1-4	-	TGCGCCAGCAGCCAAGAATCCGGGACAGGGCGGCATGAAAAACTGTTTTTT	CASSQESGTGRHEKLFF
-	TRBV6-1	TRBJ1-2	-	TGTGCCAGCACCAGAAGGGGCTACTATGGCTACACCTTC	CASTRRGYYGYTF
TRBD1	TRBV29-1	TRBJ2-7	-	TGCAGCGTTATACCGACAGGGAGCTCCTACGAGCAGTACTTC	CSVIPTGSSYEQYF
TRBD2	TRBV4-1	TRBJ2-7	-	TGCGCCAGCAGCAAAAAAGCGGGAGGACAGTACGAGCAGTACTTC	CASSKKAGGQYEQYF
-	TRBV18	TRBJ1-3	-	TGTGCCAGCTCAATACAACAGCCCGGGACAATGAGAAACACCATATATTTT	CASSIQQPGTMRNTIYF
TRBD1	TRBV29-1	TRBJ1-3	-	TGCAGCGTTGTTGGGTCTACAGGGGGCAGTGGAAACACCATATATTTT	CSVVGSTGGSGNTIYF
-	TRBV19	TRBJ1-2	-	TGTGCCAGTAGTTCCAGACAGGAGGTGTATGGCTACACCTTC	CASSSRQEVYGYTF
TRBD1	TRBV9	TRBJ2-7	-	TGTGCCAGCAGCCCACAGGGGGGACCCTACGAGCAGTACTTC	CASSPQGGPYEQYF
-	TRBV28	TRBJ1-1	-	TGTGCCAGCAGTCCGACCGGGAGTACGACTGAAGCTTTCTTT	CASSPTGSTTEAFF
TRBD2	TRBV6-4	TRBJ2-2	-	TGTGCCAGCAGTGTGGATTCGAGCGGGGGCGGGGAGCTGTTTTTT	CASSVDSSGGGELFF
TRBD1	TRBV5-1	TRBJ2-7	-	TGCGCCAGCAGCTTGGACAGGGGTAACGAGCAGTACTTC	CASSLDRGNEQYF